This TCR beta chain derives from a study of T cells after somatic rescue of genetic block. Measured with immunoSEQ multiplex PCR; TCRdb has only the in-frame clones, and not every one. The sample gives 14,000 to 15,000 clones, 70% to 80% of which show up once; around 14% is in the top ten. The CDR3 is 13 residues long. Germline V gene lookup returns CDR1 ENHRY and CDR2 SYGVKD. V shed 10 bases and J shed 0 bases, with 11 bases lying between them. The chain combines TRBV10-3 with TRBJ2-3; tentatively, D is TRBD1 (6 bases). The clonotype comes from a boy aged 10-17 years. Source material: peripheral blood mononuclear cells (PBMCs). DNA of the CDR3: TGTGCCACCCGGACAGCTAGCACAGATACGCAGTATTTT. Amino acids: CATRTASTDTQYF.